This TCR beta chain was sequenced in a study of blood T cell repertoires in COVID-19 (dated by TCRdb to the early 2020s). Background for the entire study: The collaborator samples originated in the United States, Italy and Spain and spanned the acute and convalescent phases of COVID-19. The repertoires were released in a freely available public database intended as a resource for research on the immune response to SARS-CoV-2. Samples were obtained from the ongoing ImmuneRACE study (first 160 participants) and from about 1,300 subjects provided by 6 global collaborators. HLA class I and class II types, where available, came from metadata supplied by the sample provider rather than from assay-based typing. Nearly every sample came with metadata listing a de-identified subject ID, COVID-19 status, age in years and sex. The prospective study material was composed of cDNA or gDNA derived from T cells, B-cell-depleted T cells, or PBMCs. The dataset comprised deeply sampled blood TCRbeta repertoires from subjects exposed to, actively infected with, or recovered from COVID-19. The investigation overall reported the following: The amount of clinical and demographic metadata varied by source and participant and was provided uncurated.

This clone was detected only once. Its antigen target is currently unknown. No clone much larger than this one lies a single base away; base qualities are absent. Participants in the prospective study were aged roughly 18 to 100 years, lived in some 24 United States geographic areas, and enrolled through a virtual design. In the prospective study, cohorts were assigned on the basis of participant-reported clinical history obtained from a screening survey and a study questionnaire. In the prospective study, mobile phlebotomists collected whole blood, serum and a nasopharyngeal or oropharyngeal swab from each participant. Over an approximately 2-month period, participants in the prospective study had the option of providing additional blood draws and questionnaires. Prospective study blood samples were shipped either frozen or at room temperature before DNA extraction. Measured from the cysteine to the phenylalanine, the CDR3 is 15 residues long. Solely the CDR3 DNA is kept, with 45 bases framed from the first base. The V end loses 1 base and the J end loses 1 base, and a stretch of 8 bases separates them. From a lookup of the germline V gene, CDR1 and CDR2 are KGHSH and LQKENI.

TCRbeta CDR3 regions were amplified from genomic DNA using the immunoSEQ Assay, a bias-controlled multiplex PCR. Per the authors' processing: The number of nucleated cells in each sample was estimated by amplification of reference gene primers within the assay. To quantify the absolute abundance of each unique TCRbeta CDR3 rearrangement, sequence reads were collapsed and filtered. For each sample, productive Simpson clonality was calculated as the square root of Simpson's diversity index over productive rearrangements. TCRdb limited this immuneACCESS table to in-frame rearrangements with V and J called. A share of clones is missing; checked studies link under half to unresolved V genes, and the rest is unexplained. V and J calls and clone size follow that table, whereas D and trimming were derived from the DNA. This sample holds 400,000 to 550,000 clones; roughly nine tenths were observed only once. About 2.1% of the sample rests with the top ten.

Sequencing input: PBMCs or T cells enriched from blood (not recorded which). The receptor comes from a woman between 18 and 29 years old with acute COVID-19. This chain is built from TRBV18 and TRBJ2-1; matching of 6 bases hints at TRBD2 as the D gene. The nucleotides are TGTGCCAGCTCACCACTAAGCGGGTCCTACAATGAGCAGTTCTTC. This translates into CASSPLSGSYNEQFF. The entire variable domain, with the stretches around the CDR3 drawn from the reference TRBV18 and TRBJ2-1 proteins, is NAGVMQNPRHLVRRRGQEARLRCSPMKGHSHVYWYRQLPEEGLKFMVYLQKENIIDESGMPKERFSAEFPKEGPSILRIQQVVRGDSAAYFCASSPLSGSYNEQFFGPGTRLTVL.